This T cell receptor (beta chain) was sequenced during a study of blood T cell repertoires in COVID-19 (dated by TCRdb to between 2020 and 2021). In terms of the full investigation: For ImmuneRACE Cohort 3, a participant was defined as recovered based on two consecutive negative NP/OP PCR tests, clearance by a healthcare professional, or resolution of symptoms. The material from the prospective study consisted of cDNA or gDNA derived from T cells, B-cell-depleted T cells, or PBMCs. The samples were drawn from two sources: the first 160 participants of the ongoing ImmuneRACE study, and some 1,300 subjects contributed by 6 global collaborators. Where available, HLA class I and class II types were taken from metadata supplied by the sample provider and were not determined by assay-based typing. Deeply sampled blood TCRbeta repertoires from subjects exposed to, actively infected with, or recovered from COVID-19 were included in the dataset. A de-identified subject ID, COVID-19 status, age in years and sex were almost always included in the sample metadata. The repertoires were released in a freely available public database intended as a resource for research on the immune response to SARS-CoV-2. Collaborator samples came from the United States, Italy and Spain and covered acute and convalescent phases of COVID-19. Summary of the overall study and its limitations: The amount of clinical and demographic metadata varied by source and participant and was provided uncurated.

Enrolling through a virtual design, the prospective study's participants ranged in age from roughly 18 to 95 years and lived across about two dozen United States geographic areas. Cohort assignment in the prospective study relied on participant-reported clinical history from a screening survey and a study questionnaire. Each participant in the prospective study had whole blood, serum and a nasopharyngeal or oropharyngeal swab collected by mobile phlebotomists. Prospective study participants could optionally give additional blood draws and questionnaires over a roughly two-month period. Before DNA extraction, prospective study blood samples were shipped either frozen or at room temperature. The immunoSEQ Assay, a bias-controlled multiplex PCR, was used to amplify TCRbeta CDR3 regions from genomic DNA. The study's own analysis went as follows. The number of nucleated cells in each sample was estimated by amplification of reference gene primers within the assay. To quantify the absolute abundance of each unique TCRbeta CDR3 rearrangement, sequence reads were collapsed and filtered. Productive Simpson clonality was computed per sample as the square root of Simpson's diversity index over productive rearrangements. This is the immuneACCESS table as TCRdb keeps it, with only in-frame sequences that have V and J called. A part of the clones is gone; compared with another copy, unresolved V genes explain less than half, and the rest is unexplained. V and J calls and clone size come straight from that table; D and trimming were deduced from the DNA. In this sample the table shows 400,000 or so clones, over 75% of which occur a single time. The ten largest make up roughly 2% of the sample.

This clone was seen a few times. Its binding antigen is unknown. No base quality information exists; no much larger clone differs at one position. Sequencing was performed on PBMCs or T cells enriched from blood (not recorded which). The sequence was collected from a man between 40 and 49 years old in a cohort exposed to, infected with or recovered from COVID-19 (not recorded which).

The CDR3: CASSSGFFTGNTIYF. The DNA is TGTGCCAGCAGCTCCGGGTTTTTCACTGGAAACACCATATATTTT. The chain is encoded by TRBV7-6 joined to TRBJ1-3, with the D gene not confidently named. There are 15 amino acids in the CDR3, from cysteine to phenylalanine inclusive. Only the CDR3 DNA is retained, 45 bases long and in frame from the first base. V is reduced by 4 bases and J by 2 bases, leaving a spacing of 12 bases between them. The germline V gene sets CDR1 to SGHVS and CDR2 to FNYEAQ.